What follows is one TCR beta chain and its context. Its antigen is unknown. The CDR3 contains 19 residues. Trimming removed 2 bases at V and 1 base at J, with 18 bases between. Germline V gives CDR1 SGHAT, CDR2 FQNNGV. The source of the sample is a study of T-cell memory formation after mild COVID-19. Study context: For the most part, TCR clusters were specific to one donor. Study-wide results and limits: The authors did not confirm SARS-CoV-2 specificity of second-wave clones peaking day 37. Clones shrinking between day 15 and 85 showed a balanced CD4/CD8 split, and those that grew later tilted toward CD4+.

5'RACE primed at constant segments yielded TCR alpha and TCR beta cDNA libraries bearing sample barcodes and UMIs. MiXCR was run by TCRdb on the 5' RACE reads, yielding one entry per CDR3 protein. Here the sample spans around 340,000 distinct CDR3 sequences, 15% being singletons. This chain uses TRBV11-2 with TRBJ2-6; TRBD2 is a possible D gene (6 bases). The sequencing input was PBMCs or a T cell subset sorted from them (not recorded which). The TCR was taken from a man between 18 and 35 years old who had mild COVID-19 (a few samples of this study predate the infection). Cell type and time point are not known. CDR3 coding DNA: TGTGCCAGCAGCTTAAAGCAGGAGGGGCCGGGGTCTGGGGCCAACGTCCTGACTTTC. This gives the protein CASSLKQEGPGSGANVLTF. The whole variable domain, remainder taken from reference TRBV11-2 and TRBJ2-6, is EAGVAQSPRYKIIEKRQSVAFWCNPISGHATLYWYQQILGQGPKLLIQFQNNGVVDDSQLPKDRFSAERLKGVDSTLKIQPAKLEDSAVYLCASSLKQEGPGSGANVLTFGAGSRLTVL.